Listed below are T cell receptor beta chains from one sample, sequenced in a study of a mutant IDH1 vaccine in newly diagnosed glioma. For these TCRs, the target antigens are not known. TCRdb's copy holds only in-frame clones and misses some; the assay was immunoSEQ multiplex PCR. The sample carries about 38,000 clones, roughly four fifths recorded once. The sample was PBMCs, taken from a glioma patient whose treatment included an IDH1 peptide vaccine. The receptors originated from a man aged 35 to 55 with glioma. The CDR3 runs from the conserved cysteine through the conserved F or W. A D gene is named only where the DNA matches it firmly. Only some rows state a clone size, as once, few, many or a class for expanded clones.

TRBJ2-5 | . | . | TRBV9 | CASSVGSGQETQYF | TGTGCCAGCAGCGTAGGTAGCGGACAAGAGACCCAGTACTTC
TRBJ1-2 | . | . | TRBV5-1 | CASSEKQGGYGYTF | TGCGCCAGCAGCGAGAAACAGGGCGGCTATGGCTACACCTTC
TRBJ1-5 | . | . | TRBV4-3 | CASSQDGQNSNQPQHF | TGCGCCAGCAGCCAAGATGGACAGAATAGCAATCAGCCCCAGCATTTT
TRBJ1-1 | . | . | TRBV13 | CASSLLWTEAFF | TGTGCCAGCAGCTTACTCTGGACTGAAGCTTTCTTT
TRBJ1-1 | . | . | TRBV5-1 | CASRNLAGLTEAFF | TGCGCCAGCAGAAATCTCGCCGGGCTCACTGAAGCTTTCTTT
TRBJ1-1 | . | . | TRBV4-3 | CASSQERGTEAFF | TGCGCCAGCAGCCAAGAAAGAGGTACTGAAGCTTTCTTT
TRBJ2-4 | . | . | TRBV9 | CASSSARDSAKNIQYF | TGTGCCAGCAGCTCAGCTCGGGATTCAGCCAAAAACATTCAGTACTTC
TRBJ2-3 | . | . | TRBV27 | CASSSSGTAYTQYF | TGTGCCAGCAGTTCCTCCGGGACGGCTTATACGCAGTATTTT
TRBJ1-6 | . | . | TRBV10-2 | CASSESLGLSSYNSPLHF | TGCGCCAGCAGTGAGTCTCTAGGCCTCAGCTCCTATAATTCACCCCTCCACTTT
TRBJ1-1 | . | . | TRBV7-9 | CASSPRDANEAFF | TGTGCCAGCAGCCCCCGGGACGCCAATGAAGCTTTCTTT
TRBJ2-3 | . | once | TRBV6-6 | CASSYPGKISDTQYF | TGTGCCAGCAGTTACCCGGGAAAAATATCAGATACGCAGTATTTT
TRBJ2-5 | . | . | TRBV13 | CASSLRGLEETQYF | TGTGCCAGCAGCTTAAGGGGACTTGAAGAGACCCAGTACTTC
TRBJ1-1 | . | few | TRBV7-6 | CASSITTLGTEAFF | TGTGCCAGCAGCATTACAACTCTGGGGACTGAAGCTTTCTTT
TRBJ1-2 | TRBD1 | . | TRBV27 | CASSFTGVNGYTF | TGTGCCAGCAGTTTTACAGGGGTTAATGGCTACACCTTC
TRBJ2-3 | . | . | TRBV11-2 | CASSLDLADTQYF | TGTGCCAGCAGCTTAGATTTGGCAGATACGCAGTATTTT
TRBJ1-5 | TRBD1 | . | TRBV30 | CAWKRQGDLQPQHF | TGTGCCTGGAAGCGGCAGGGGGACTTGCAGCCCCAGCATTTT
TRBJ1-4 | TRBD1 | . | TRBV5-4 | CASSLQGVEEKLFF | TGTGCCAGCAGTCTTCAGGGGGTAGAGGAAAAACTGTTTTTT
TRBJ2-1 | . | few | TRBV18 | CASSSRQRDEQFF | TGTGCCAGCTCATCGAGACAAAGGGATGAGCAGTTCTTC
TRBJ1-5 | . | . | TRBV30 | CAWSSGENQPQHF | TGTGCCTGGAGTTCAGGGGAGAATCAGCCCCAGCATTTT
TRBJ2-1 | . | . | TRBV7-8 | CASSLRTNYNEQFF | TGTGCCAGCAGCTTAAGGACAAATTACAATGAGCAGTTCTTC
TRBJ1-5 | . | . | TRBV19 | CASSIQGSNQPQHF | TGTGCCAGTAGTATACAGGGGAGCAATCAGCCCCAGCATTTT
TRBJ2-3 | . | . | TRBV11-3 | CASSPRYSDTQYF | TGTGCCAGCAGCCCACGGTACTCAGATACGCAGTATTTT
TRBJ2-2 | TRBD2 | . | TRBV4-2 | CASSQTSGGAPGELFF | TGTGCCAGCAGCCAAACTAGCGGGGGGGCCCCCGGGGAGCTGTTTTTT
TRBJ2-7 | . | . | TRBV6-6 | CASTPTGTYEQYF | TGTGCCAGCACCCCGACAGGTACCTACGAGCAGTACTTC
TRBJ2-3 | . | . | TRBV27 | CASSSWSGFTDTQYF | TGTGCCAGCAGTTCCTGGTCAGGGTTCACAGATACGCAGTATTTT
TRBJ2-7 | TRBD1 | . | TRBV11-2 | CASSLSGTGLENEQYF | TGTGCCAGCAGCTTAAGCGGGACAGGGTTAGAGAACGAGCAGTACTTC
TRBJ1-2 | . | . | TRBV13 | CASSPGPSYGYTF | TGTGCCAGCAGCCCGGGACCGAGCTATGGCTACACCTTC